The T cell receptor (beta chain) under discussion was sequenced for a study of shared clonotypes between healthy human individuals. Deep level was the assay's run setting. Per the original methods: ImmunoSEQ output lacked quality scores and full-length reads, limiting matched filtering. Produced via immunoSEQ multiplex PCR; TCRdb's table is partial and in-frame only. That table furnishes V, J and clone size, whereas the DNA furnished D and trimming. The table lists about 490,000 clones, over 60% of them singletons. The CDR3 runs to 18 residues. CDR1 is SEHNR, CDR2 FQNEAQ, per germline (reference sequence). V was clipped by 5 bases and J by 0 bases; unmatched bases: 15.

The chain has TRBV7-9 and TRBJ2-7, with 8 bases matching TRBD1. This TCR was recovered from a woman aged 40 to 50 in good health. Some clones in this sample may be carry-over from other donors' samples. The sample taken for sequencing was PBMCs. The CDR3 bases are TGTGCCAGCAGCCCACCCTCAGGGGGCAGCCTTGTCTCCTACGAGCAGTACTTC. Residues: CASSPPSGGSLVSYEQYF.